Sequencing of this TCR beta chain was carried out in a study of cytomegalovirus exposure and HLA in healthy donors. Overall study findings and caveats: Earlier findings revealed that most TCR beta V segments proved productive either about 87% or about 30% of the time.

PCR amplification relied on 60 Vbeta primers (plus 13 Jbeta primers). Libraries were prepared by immunoSEQ multiplex PCR; TCRdb keeps only in-frame clonotypes and omits some of them. There are about 160,000 clones in the sample; approximately 83% occur only once, and 1.5% lies in the top ten. Turning to this clone: What it binds is not known.

Specimen: PBMCs. This receptor was obtained from a woman aged 18-29 years in good health and CMV-seronegative.

In DNA, the CDR3 is TGTGCCAGCCGCAGGCAGGGGGATGTGAATTCACCCCTCCACTTT. The encoded protein is CASRRQGDVNSPLHF. The V and J genes are TRBV2 and TRBJ1-6; 7 nucleotides align to TRBD1. From germline, CDR1 is SNHLY and CDR2 FYNNEI. J gave up 7 bases and V 8 bases, and 11 bases lay outside the gene matches. CDR3 length equals 15 residues.